This entry lists 31 T cell receptor beta chains sequenced from one sample in a study of T cells in Graves' hyperthyroidism and ophthalmopathy. Template material for amplifying TCR beta CDR3 regions consisted of RNA transcripts. TCR CDR3 underwent first-round RT-PCR with the HTBI primer set. TCRdb called the multiplex PCR reads again in MiXCR, with one record for every CDR3 protein. Of hundreds of thousands of distinct CDR3 sequences in the sample, 14% are singletons; the top ten hold about 14%. The sample comprised blood. The source of these receptors is a woman in her thirties or forties with Graves' hyperthyroidism.

The chain combines TRBV29-1 with TRBJ2-7, with 7 bases identical to TRBD2. Trimming removed 3 bases from V and 4 bases from J; junction bases left unmatched: 9. Germline V gives CDR1 SQVTM, CDR2 ANQGSEA. This CDR3 comprises 14 residues. CDR3 sequence (DNA): TGCAGCGTTGAGCTCAGCGGGAAACAGTACGAGCAGTACTTC. Translated, it gives CSVELSGKQYEQYF.

In this sample, this clonotype turned up many times. This chain links TRBV12-3 or TRBV12-4 with TRBJ2-1; TRBD2 aligns across 8 bases. J lost 7 bases, V lost 7 bases, and 12 bases had no gene match. The CDR3 contains 15 residues. The CDR3 coding sequence is TGTGCCAGCACCGGGGGGGCGGGAGGAGGAAATGAGCAGTTCTTC. Its translation is CASTGGAGGGNEQFF.

This clonotype was picked up many times. V usage is TRBV10-2 and J usage is TRBJ2-3; either TRBD1 or TRBD2 may supply D (5 bases each). Germline V gene sequence: CDR1 WSHSY, CDR2 SAAADI. Trimming stripped 2 bases from V and 4 bases from J, with 13 bases between. The CDR3 loop spans 15 amino acids. DNA for the CDR3: TGCGCCAGCAGTGAGCCGGGGCAAACGTCAGATACGCAGTATTTT. Amino acid sequence: CASSEPGQTSDTQYF.

This clonotype was counted ten times or more. This chain uses TRBV20-1 with TRBJ2-3; 7 bases match TRBD2. V shed 6 bases and J 0 bases; nucleotides not matched to a gene: 6. This CDR3 is built from 14 residues. Germline V CDR1 and CDR2: DFQATT, SNEGSKA (reference sequence). CDR3 protein: CSARGSDSTDTQYF. For the CDR3, the DNA is TGCAGTGCACGCGGGAGCGATAGCACAGATACGCAGTATTTT.

This clonotype has a count of ten or more. The chain uses TRBV2 and TRBJ2-2, with 8 bases that match TRBD2. J lost 5 bases, V lost 6 bases, and 8 bases had no gene match. Germline V CDR1 and CDR2: SNHLY, FYNNEI. The CDR3 covers 15 residues. CDR3 sequence: CASSFGGARTGELFF. CDR3 sequence (DNA): TGTGCCAGCAGCTTCGGGGGGGCGCGTACCGGGGAGCTGTTTTTT.

On this clonotype: Mismatch with germline at one junction end may stem from a read error. The chain joins TRBV20-1 to TRBJ2-7; TRBD2 is a possible D gene (6 bases). The length of the CDR3 is 14 residues. Germline V lookup: CDR1 DFQATT, CDR2 SNEGSKA (reference sequence). The CDR3 DNA is TGCAGTACTAGCATGGTTTTAGTGACCTACGAGCAGTACTTC. Translation: CSTSMVLVTYEQYF.

This clonotype appeared a few times. One end of the junction is discordant with germline, which a read error may explain. The chain carries TRBV7-8 and TRBJ1-4, with TRBD1 matching over 12 bases. The germline CDR1 and CDR2 sequences are SGHVS and FQNEAQ. CDR3 length: 17 residues. The CDR3 sequence is CASSQVPGQGAFEKLFF. In DNA, the CDR3 is TGCGCCAGCAGCCAAGTCCCGGGACAGGGGGCTTTTGAAAAACTGTTTTTT.

Many counts were recorded for this clonotype. Written as DNA, the CDR3 is TGTGCCAGCAGCGGGACTAGTACGACCTACGAGCAGTACTTC. Residues: CASSGTSTTYEQYF. This chain links TRBV3-1 with TRBJ2-7; TRBD2 agrees at 8 bases. This CDR3 has 14 amino acids. The J segment lost 2 bases and the V segment lost 5 bases, leaving 5 bases of the junction unmatched. Germline loops: CDR1 LGHDT, CDR2 YNNKEL (reference sequence).

This clonotype has a handful of counts. The genes are TRBV5-1 and TRBJ2-2; 7 nucleotides agree with TRBD2. V was pared by 3 bases and J by 7 bases, with 3 bases of the junction left unmatched. There are 13 residues in the CDR3. Germline-derived CDR1 and CDR2 are SGHRS and YFSETQ. The CDR3 DNA reads TGCGCCAGCAGCTCCCCTAGCGGCGGGGAGCTGTTTTTT. The encoded protein is CASSSPSGGELFF.

This clonotype was observed at least ten times. The chain is built from TRBV28 and TRBJ1-4; 8 nucleotides line up with TRBD1. The CDR3 loop spans 17 amino acids. After removal of 4 bases from V and 7 bases from J, the junction contained 14 bases not matched to a gene. CDR1 and CDR2 (germline): MDHEN, SYDVKM. The CDR3 region has the DNA TGTGCCAGCAGTTGGGCCGCCATGACAGGGGATGCTGAAAAACTGTTTTTT. Translated, it gives CASSWAAMTGDAEKLFF.

This clonotype was counted ten times or more. The chain employs TRBV20-1 and TRBJ2-1; perhaps TRBD2 as D (5 bases). Germline values: CDR1 DFQATT, CDR2 SNEGSKA (reference sequence). The CDR3 runs to 13 residues. V dropped 6 bases and J dropped 2 bases, with 11 bases sitting between them. The DNA of the CDR3 is TGCAGTGCCAGACTATCGGCCTACAATGAGCAGTTCTTC. Translated: CSARLSAYNEQFF.

The chain carries TRBV9 and TRBJ1-4; D is undetermined. Germline assignment: CDR1 SGDLS and CDR2 YYNGEE. The length of the CDR3 is 14 residues. Trimming left V 0 bases short and J 2 bases short, with 5 bases between. The CDR3 is CASSVDSTNEKLFF. CDR3 in DNA: TGTGCCAGCAGCGTAGATTCCACTAATGAAAAACTGTTTTTT.

The table lists this clonotype with many counts. The chain combines TRBV30 with TRBJ1-1; 7 bases map to TRBD1. With V trimmed by 5 bases and J by 1 base, 4 bases remained unmatched. From germline, CDR1 is GTSNPN and CDR2 SVGIG (reference sequence). This CDR3 contains 13 residues. The CDR3 DNA is TGTGCCTGGTTAGGGACAGCGAACACTGAAGCTTTCTTT. As protein: CAWLGTANTEAFF.

A remark on this clonotype: With a much larger clone just one base away, this may be a read error. This chain links TRBV5-4 with TRBJ1-6; 8 positions agree with TRBD1. The length of the CDR3 is 15 residues. From germline, CDR1 is SGHNT and CDR2 YYREEE (reference sequence). J gave up 9 bases and V 4 bases, and 9 bases lay outside the gene matches. Here the CDR3 DNA reads TGTGCCAGCAGCAAGCCAGGGGGCGATCTTTCACCCCTCCACTTT. As protein: CASSKPGGDLSPLHF.

This chain links TRBV27 with TRBJ2-5, with D possibly TRBD1 on 6 matching bases. With 4 bases removed from V and 4 bases from J, the gap between germline ends came to 19 bases. CDR3 length: 16 residues. CDR1 MNHEY and CDR2 SMNVEV come from the germline V gene (reference sequence). The CDR3 loop is CASSSLGAGQVETQYF. DNA for the CDR3: TGTGCCAGCAGTTCTCTGGGGGCAGGTCAGGTAGAGACCCAGTACTTC.

This clonotype was seen repeatedly, ten times or more. This chain links TRBV11-2 with TRBJ2-7, with TRBD1 matching over 10 bases. This CDR3 spans 16 amino acids. V trimming: 5 bases; J trimming: 4 bases; junction bases outside the gene matches: 11. CDR1 and CDR2 (germline): SGHAT, FQNNGV. The CDR3 region has the DNA TGTGCCAGCAGCGAAGAAGGGACAGGGGATTTTTACGAGCAGTACTTC. As protein: CASSEEGTGDFYEQYF.

This clonotype was seen repeatedly, ten times or more. V and J are TRBV30 and TRBJ1-1, with D unclear. The germline V gene encodes CDR1 GTSNPN and CDR2 SVGIG (reference sequence). V dropped 0 bases and J dropped 7 bases, with 15 bases sitting between them. The CDR3 covers 14 residues. The CDR3 spells CAWSVPSVRSEAFF. For the CDR3, the DNA is TGTGCCTGGAGTGTACCGTCCGTTCGTAGTGAAGCTTTCTTT.

This clonotype was counted ten times or more. The rearrangement links TRBV6-2 or TRBV6-3 to TRBJ2-7, with D perhaps matching TRBD1 or TRBD2 (5 bases each). The CDR3 sequence is 12 residues long. The germline gives CDR1 MNHEY, CDR2 SVGEGT. Trimming pared 6 bases from V and 5 bases from J, leaving 11 bases between. The CDR3 is CASRGETHEQYF. CDR3 bases: TGTGCCAGCAGGGGGGAAACCCACGAGCAGTACTTC.

This clonotype was counted many times. V usage is TRBV20-1 and J usage is TRBJ2-1, with D tentatively TRBD2 (6 bases). Germline loops: CDR1 DFQATT, CDR2 SNEGSKA (reference sequence). Trimming shortened V by 3 bases and J by 5 bases, and 26 bases separated the two germline ends. The CDR3 runs 18 residues. CDR3 DNA: TGCAGTGCTAGGGATCAACTGGGACTCCCCCCAAGGAACAATGAGCAGTTCTTC. Protein sequence: CSARDQLGLPPRNNEQFF.

In this sample, this clonotype turned up many times. The rearrangement joins TRBV12-3 or TRBV12-4 to TRBJ1-1; D perhaps matches TRBD1 (6 bases). The CDR3 has 12 residues. Trimming stripped 3 bases from V and 7 bases from J, with 9 bases between. Here the CDR3 DNA reads TGTGCCAGCAGTTTCAGGGGACATGAAGCTTTCTTT. Its translation is CASSFRGHEAFF.

In its sample, this clonotype was seen a few times. The rearrangement uses TRBV7-9 and TRBJ2-7; the D gene is possibly TRBD2 (5 bases). Germline values: CDR1 SEHNR, CDR2 FQNEAQ (reference sequence). The length of the CDR3 is 18 residues. V gave up 1 base and J gave up 4 bases, with 23 bases separating them. The CDR3: CASSLVHPNTLGKYEQYF. CDR3 sequence (DNA): TGTGCCAGCAGCTTAGTTCACCCCAACACCCTCGGGAAGTACGAGCAGTACTTC.

The chain recombines TRBV7-9 with TRBJ1-4; D ambiguous. The CDR3 consists of 16 residues. Per germline, CDR1 SEHNR and CDR2 FQNEAQ (reference sequence). The V end lost 0 bases, the J end lost 6 bases, and 14 bases lay between the germline ends. CDR3 residues: CASSLASVGPDEKLFF. CDR3 coding DNA: TGTGCCAGCAGCTTAGCTTCTGTTGGACCCGATGAAAAACTGTTTTTT.

This rearrangement joins TRBV20-1 to TRBJ2-1; 10 nucleotides line up with TRBD2. The CDR3 covers 14 residues. J lost 9 bases, V lost 2 bases, and 7 bases had no gene match. Germline lookup yields CDR1 DFQATT and CDR2 SNEGSKA (reference sequence). The CDR3 sequence is CSARSQREGREQFF. In DNA, the CDR3 is TGCAGTGCTAGATCCCAGCGGGAGGGCCGTGAGCAGTTCTTC.

This clonotype was found many times. The chain's CDR3 is CASSQGGTNEKLFF. CDR3 DNA sequence: TGTGCCAGCAGCCAGGGAGGAACTAATGAAAAACTGTTTTTT. This chain joins TRBV3-1 and TRBJ1-4; D gene uncertain. CDR3 length: 14 amino acids. With 3 bases removed from V and 1 base from J, the gap between germline ends came to 6 bases. Germline CDR1 LGHDT, CDR2 YNNKEL (reference sequence).

The J gene is TRBJ2-7, the V gene TRBV12-3 or TRBV12-4; no reliable D call. V was shortened by 1 base and J by 5 bases, with 6 bases between the two germline ends. This CDR3 is built from 12 residues. The CDR3 nucleotides read TGTGCCAGCAGTTTAGGCCTAAACGAGCAGTACTTC. It codes for CASSLGLNEQYF.

This clonotype was counted at least ten times. The rearrangement uses TRBV5-1 and TRBJ2-7; TRBD2 agrees at 12 bases. CDR1 and CDR2 from the germline V gene are SGHRS and YFSETQ. J lost 2 bases, V lost 4 bases, and 7 bases had no gene match. This CDR3 spans 16 amino acids. In DNA, the CDR3 is TGCGCCAGCAGCCCGAAAGCTAGCGGGAGGGCCTACGAGCAGTACTTC. Translation: CASSPKASGRAYEQYF.

As regards this clonotype: A much larger clone is a single base away; this may be a read error. Here the CDR3 reads CASSEYSGICEQYF. As DNA, the CDR3 is TGTGCCAGCAGTGAATACAGCGGGATTTGCGAGCAGTACTTC. The rearrangement links TRBV2 to TRBJ2-7, with 7 bases fitting TRBD2. The junction had 7 bases not matched to a gene; V was cut back by 2 bases and J by 6 bases. CDR1 SNHLY and CDR2 FYNNEI come from the germline V gene. The CDR3 covers 14 residues.

This clonotype occurred a few times. V is TRBV4-1 and J is TRBJ2-7; D is possibly TRBD2 (5 bases). The germline V and J ends were trimmed by 0 bases and 2 bases, with 14 bases remaining between them. This CDR3 region has 16 residues. The germline gives CDR1 MGHRA, CDR2 YSYEKL. The CDR3 loop reads CASSQEPGSTTYEQYF. The CDR3 region has the DNA TGCGCCAGCAGCCAAGAACCGGGATCTACAACCTACGAGCAGTACTTC.

This clonotype was seen a few times. The chain recombines TRBV24-1 with TRBJ1-5; 7 nucleotides align to TRBD1. Germline values: CDR1 KGHDR, CDR2 SFDVKD. This CDR3 region has 15 residues. Losses at the gene ends were 4 bases for V and 0 bases for J; bases not matched to a gene: 2. The CDR3 DNA reads TGTGCCACCAGTGAGGGACAGTATAGCAATCAGCCCCAGCATTTT. As protein: CATSEGQYSNQPQHF.

This clonotype has ten or more counts. This chain uses TRBV12-3 or TRBV12-4 with TRBJ2-3, with a weak D call TRBD1 (6 bases). The CDR3 covers 14 residues. The V end was cut by 3 bases, the J end by 4 bases, with 11 bases between. The CDR3 protein is CASSFFGGPDTQYF. In DNA form, the CDR3 reads TGTGCCAGCAGTTTCTTTGGGGGCCCAGATACGCAGTATTTT.

This clonotype has ten or more counts. This chain uses TRBV7-2 with TRBJ1-1, with D perhaps matching TRBD1 (5 bases). Germline loops: CDR1 SGHTA, CDR2 FQGNSA. Trimming cost V 4 bases and J 3 bases, with 12 bases left between them. The CDR3 covers 14 residues. CDR3 region: CASSSTVVDTEAFF. The CDR3 DNA follows: TGTGCCAGCAGCTCGACAGTGGTGGACACTGAAGCTTTCTTT.